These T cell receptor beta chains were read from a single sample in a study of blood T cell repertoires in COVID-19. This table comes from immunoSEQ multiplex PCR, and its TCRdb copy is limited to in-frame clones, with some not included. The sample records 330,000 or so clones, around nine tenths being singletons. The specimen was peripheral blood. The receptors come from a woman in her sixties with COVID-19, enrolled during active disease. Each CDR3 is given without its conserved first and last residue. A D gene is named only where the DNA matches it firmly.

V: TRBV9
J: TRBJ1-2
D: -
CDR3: AGSSQRGGHYGYT

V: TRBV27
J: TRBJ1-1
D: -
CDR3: ASSLIRASTEAF

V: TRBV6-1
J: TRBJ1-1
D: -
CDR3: ASSDALLSAF

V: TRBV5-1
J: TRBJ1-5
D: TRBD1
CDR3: ASSAGQGQQPQH

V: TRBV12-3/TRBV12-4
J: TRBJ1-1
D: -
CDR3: ASRETGNTEAF

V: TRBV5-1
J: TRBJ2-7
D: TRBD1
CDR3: ASSVRQGSYEQY

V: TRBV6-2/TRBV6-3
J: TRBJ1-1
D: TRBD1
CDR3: ASSSTGGPTEAF

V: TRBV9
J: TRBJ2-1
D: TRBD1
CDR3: ASSVGRGPVHEQF

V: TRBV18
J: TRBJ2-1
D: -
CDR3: ASSLDRVISYNEQF

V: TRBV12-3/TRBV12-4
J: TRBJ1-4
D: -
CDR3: ASSFSEKLF

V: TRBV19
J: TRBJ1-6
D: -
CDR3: ASSTQSGSPLH

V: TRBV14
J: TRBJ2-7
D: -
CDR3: ASSPSLLGAYEQY

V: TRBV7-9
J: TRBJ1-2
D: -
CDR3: ASSPSVGRIYGYT

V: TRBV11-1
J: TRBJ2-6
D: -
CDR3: ASNLGFISGANVLT

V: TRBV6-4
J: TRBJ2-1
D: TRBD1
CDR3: ASSEMGQSDEQF

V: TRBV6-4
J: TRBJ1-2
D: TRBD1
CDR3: ASSRSQGANYGYT

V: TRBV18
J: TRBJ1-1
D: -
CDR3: ASSPGRNTEAF

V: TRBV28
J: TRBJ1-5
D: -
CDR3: ASNSELYSNQPQH

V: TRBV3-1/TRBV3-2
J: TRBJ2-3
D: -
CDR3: ASSSLGADTQY

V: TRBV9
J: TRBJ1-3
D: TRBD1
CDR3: ASSRTGFSGNTIY

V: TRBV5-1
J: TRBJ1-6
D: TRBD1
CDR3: ASSLASGTGLNSPLH

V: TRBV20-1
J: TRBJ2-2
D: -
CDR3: SGAAGELF

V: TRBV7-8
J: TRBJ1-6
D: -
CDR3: ASSLGQGKNSPLH

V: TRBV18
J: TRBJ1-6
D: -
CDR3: ASSHDSANSPLH